A single sample gave rise to the 17 T cell receptor beta chains below, sequenced in a study of blood T cell repertoires in COVID-19. Assay: immunoSEQ multiplex PCR; the TCRdb copy retains only in-frame clones and omits some. The table shows 27,000 or so clones, with approximately 91% occurring only once. Input material: peripheral blood. The receptor source for this set is a man in his 70s with active COVID-19.

The genes are TRBV27 and TRBJ1-4; 7 bases agree with TRBD1. Losses at the gene ends were 6 bases for V and 5 bases for J; bases not matched to a gene: 6. CDR1 and CDR2 from the germline V gene are MNHEY and SMNVEV (reference sequence). The CDR3 length is 14 residues. CDR3 DNA: TGTGCCAGCAGGAAGACAGGGTTGAATGAAAAACTGTTTTTT. Its translation: CASRKTGLNEKLFF. Together with reference TRBV27 and TRBJ1-4, the CDR3 gives the full variable domain: EAQVTQNPRYLITVTGKKLTVTCSQNMNHEYMSWYRQDPGLGLRQIYYSMNVEVTDKGDVPEGYKVSRKEKRNFPLILESPSPNQTSLYFCASRKTGLNEKLFFGSGTQLSVL.

This rearrangement joins TRBV11-2 to TRBJ1-1; D unresolved. The CDR3 has 14 residues. Germline V gene sequence: CDR1 SGHAT, CDR2 FQNNGV. Trimming shortened V by 0 bases and J by 6 bases, and 11 bases separated the two germline ends. CDR3 sequence: CASSLDPGMAEAFF. The CDR3 DNA reads TGTGCCAGCAGCTTAGACCCGGGAATGGCTGAAGCTTTCTTT. Full variable domain (outside the CDR3, taken from reference TRBV11-2 and TRBJ1-1): EAGVAQSPRYKIIEKRQSVAFWCNPISGHATLYWYQQILGQGPKLLIQFQNNGVVDDSQLPKDRFSAERLKGVDSTLKIQPAKLEDSAVYLCASSLDPGMAEAFFGQGTRLTVV.

J is TRBJ2-5 and V is TRBV15; D gene uncertain. The CDR3 consists of 11 residues. Looked up from germline, CDR1 is LNHNV and CDR2 is YYDKDF (reference sequence). V lost 4 bases and J 10 bases, leaving 10 bases between the germline ends. This chain's CDR3 is CATSINRDQYF. The CDR3 DNA reads as TGTGCCACCAGCATAAATAGAGACCAGTACTTC.

The chain uses TRBV2 and TRBJ2-3; TRBD1 is a possible D gene (5 bases). V lost 4 bases and J lost 4, with 9 bases in between. CDR1 and CDR2 from the germline V gene are SNHLY and FYNNEI. The CDR3 totals 13 residues. CDR3 residues: CASSGGAPDTQYF. The CDR3 bases are TGTGCCAGCAGTGGGGGCGCGCCAGATACGCAGTATTTT.

The chain employs TRBV18 and TRBJ2-5; D not resolved. Trimming took 5 bases from V and 3 from J, leaving 4 bases between them. The CDR3 runs 11 residues. CDR1 is KGHSH and CDR2 is LQKENI in the germline V gene. The CDR3 sequence: CASSSEETQYF. CDR3 nucleotide sequence: TGTGCCAGCTCATCAGAAGAGACCCAGTACTTC.

The J gene is TRBJ1-1, the V gene TRBV2; the match to TRBD1 covers 8 bases. J gave up 1 base and V 7 bases, and 2 bases lay outside the gene matches. The CDR3 consists of 13 residues. Germline values: CDR1 SNHLY, CDR2 FYNNEI. The CDR3 DNA sequence: TGTGCCAGCAAGGGACAGGCGAACACTGAAGCTTTCTTT. It yields the protein CASKGQANTEAFF.

This clone has only one observation. This sample includes further DNA sequences coding for the same CDR3. The gene calls are TRBV30 and TRBJ1-5, with unresolved D. Germline V gives CDR1 GTSNPN, CDR2 SVGIG (reference sequence). V lost 0 bases and J 4 bases, leaving 7 bases between the germline ends. The CDR3 is 13 amino acids. As DNA, the CDR3 is TGTGCCTGGAGTGTAAGAGAGAATCAGCCCCAGCATTTT. Translated: CAWSVRENQPQHF.

The chain uses TRBV21-1 and TRBJ2-1; the D segment call TRBD1 is taken from the table without a DNA check. TRBV21-1 is labeled a pseudogene. This CDR3 region has 16 residues. As DNA, the CDR3 is TGTGCCAGCAGCAAATCACCCAGGGGAAGTTCGGATGAGCAGTTCTTC. It specifies CASSKSPRGSSDEQFF.

The rearrangement uses TRBV19 and TRBJ2-1, with 7 positions matching TRBD1. The germline V gene has CDR1 LNHDA and CDR2 SQIVND (reference sequence). The V gene end was trimmed by 4 bases and the J gene end by 9 bases; junction bases not matched to a gene: 15. The CDR3 consists of 16 residues. The CDR3: CASSTKPQTGIGEQFF. The CDR3 DNA is TGTGCCAGTAGTACCAAACCCCAGACAGGGATTGGTGAGCAGTTCTTC. Filled out from reference TRBV19 and TRBJ2-1, the complete variable domain reads DGGITQSPKYLFRKEGQNVTLSCEQNLNHDAMYWYRQDPGQGLRLIYYSQIVNDFQKGDIAEGYSVSREKKESFPLTVTSAQKNPTAFYLCASSTKPQTGIGEQFFGPGTRLTVL.

V is TRBV7-2 and J is TRBJ1-5, with 8 bases identical to TRBD1. CDR3 length: 15 residues. The J segment lost 6 bases and the V segment lost 4 bases, leaving 8 bases of the junction unmatched. The germline V gene has CDR1 SGHTA and CDR2 FQGNSA. CDR3: CASSSGQGGSQPQHF. The CDR3, as DNA: TGTGCCAGCAGCTCTGGACAGGGTGGGAGTCAGCCCCAGCATTTT.

The chain links TRBV20-1 to TRBJ1-2; D unclear. Germline V gives CDR1 DFQATT, CDR2 SNEGSKA (reference sequence). This CDR3 contains 11 residues. Trimming stripped 4 bases from V and 8 bases from J, with 11 bases between. The CDR3 here is CSANWEWGYTF. The CDR3 DNA follows: TGCAGTGCTAATTGGGAGTGGGGCTACACCTTC.

V gene TRBV4-2 combines with J gene TRBJ1-2; 11 positions match TRBD1. With V trimmed by 2 bases and J by 6 bases, 8 bases remained unmatched. This CDR3 has 16 amino acids. The germline gives CDR1 LGHNA, CDR2 YNFKEQ. The CDR3 protein is CASSQNAGTGGDGYTF. The CDR3 region has the DNA TGTGCCAGCAGCCAAAACGCCGGGACAGGGGGGGATGGCTACACCTTC.

V gene TRBV7-9 combines with J gene TRBJ2-1; 9 nucleotides align to TRBD2. In germline, CDR1 is SEHNR, CDR2 FQNEAQ (reference sequence). V lost 1 base and J lost 6; bases outside the gene matches: 7. The CDR3 extends over 16 amino acids. The CDR3 sequence is CASSLGRTSVPNEQFF. Here the CDR3 DNA reads TGTGCCAGCAGCTTAGGTAGGACTAGCGTTCCCAATGAGCAGTTCTTC.

The CDR3 region has the DNA TGTGCCAGCAGGCCTACACAGGGATTGGCTTTCTTT. Residues: CASRPTQGLAFF. This rearrangement joins TRBV12-3 or TRBV12-4 to TRBJ1-1; tentative D call: TRBD1 (6 bases). This CDR3 is built from 12 residues. The V end was cut by 6 bases, the J end by 11 bases, with 16 bases between.

This chain connects TRBV27 to TRBJ1-2, with 7 bases matching TRBD1. Looked up from germline, CDR1 is MNHEY and CDR2 is SMNVEV (reference sequence). J gave up 6 bases and V 6 bases, and 7 bases lay outside the gene matches. The length of the CDR3 is 13 residues. The CDR3 spells CASRMKGANGYTF. The DNA of the CDR3 is TGTGCCAGCAGAATGAAGGGGGCAAATGGCTACACCTTC.

This clone occurred a few times. V gene TRBV7-8 combines with J gene TRBJ2-1; tentative D call: TRBD2 (5 bases). Germline CDR1 SGHVS, CDR2 FQNEAQ. With 5 bases removed from V and 0 bases from J, the gap between germline ends came to 20 bases. CDR3 size: 18 residues. The CDR3 loop reads CASSPGLARRSSYNEQFF. In DNA form, the CDR3 reads TGTGCCAGCAGCCCCGGTCTCGCTCGGAGGAGCTCCTACAATGAGCAGTTCTTC.

This rearrangement joins TRBV7-9 to TRBJ1-5; D is uncertain. Per the germline V gene, CDR1 is SEHNR and CDR2 is FQNEAQ (reference sequence). The CDR3 runs 13 residues. Trimming removed 1 base at V and 5 bases at J, with 6 bases between. CDR3 DNA: TGTGCCAGCAGCTTAGTCGGAGATCAGCCCCAGCATTTT. This gives the protein CASSLVGDQPQHF.